This T cell receptor (beta chain) was identified during a study of Graves' ophthalmopathy and Graves' hyperthyroidism. For the study at large: Researchers classed hyperthyroidism as stable given no ophthalmopathy within 18 months of follow-up.

On this clonotype itself: As yet, its antigen is unknown.

TCR beta CDR3 regions were amplified from RNA transcripts. Second-round multiplex PCR followed a first-round RT-PCR using HTBI primers. TCRdb analysed the multiplex PCR reads with MiXCR anew, one entry per CDR3 protein. Of a few hundred thousand distinct CDR3 sequences listed, under 40% are singletons. Study-wide points: Thyroid clonotypes that were expanded above 0.001 frequency mostly also appeared in blood. Its predictions of ophthalmopathy progression gave the model over 65% sensitivity and 72% to 80% specificity.

V lost 5 bases, J lost 11 bases, and 4 bases lay in between. The CDR3 is 9 amino acids. Germline CDR1 is SGHTA and CDR2 is FQGNSA. Exclusion applied to patients with other autoimmune diseases, uncontrolled infections, pregnancy or lactation. The sequenced sample consisted of peripheral blood or thyroid tissue (not recorded which). The chain employs TRBV7-2 and TRBJ1-5; D is uncertain. The clonotype comes from an adult man with Graves' hyperthyroidism. The CDR3 sequence: CASSMTQHF. The DNA of the CDR3 is TGTGCCAGCAGCATGACCCAGCATTTT. Drawing the rest from reference TRBV7-2 and TRBJ1-5, the complete variable domain is GAGVSQSPSNKVTEKGKDVELRCDPISGHTALYWYRQSLGQGLEFLIYFQGNSAPDKSGLPSDRFSAERTGGSVSTLTIQRTQQEDSAVYLCASSMTQHFGDGTRLSIL.